Listed here is a single T cell receptor (beta chain). The data are from a study of monozygotic twins with inflammatory bowel disease. TCRdb reanalyzed the 5' RACE reads, giving one entry per CDR3 protein sequence and no DNA. This table holds more than 350,000 distinct CDR3 sequences. CDR3 size: 14 residues. Germline values: CDR1 KGHSH, CDR2 LQKENI. This TCR came from a human donor with ulcerative colitis or Crohn's disease, or a healthy co-twin of an affected twin (not recorded which). This chain connects TRBV18 to TRBJ2-7; TCRdb's assignment of TRBD1 cannot be checked, as there is no DNA. The sequenced material came from blood. The CDR3: CASSRDVSPGEQYF.